What follows is one TCR beta chain and its context. This specimen belongs to a study of OX40 agonist ivuxolimab in advanced cancers. Profiled with immunoSEQ multiplex PCR; TCRdb holds only in-frame clones, not every one. The sample holds 69,000 or so clones, approximately 90% seen once. The V gene lost 5 bases and the J gene lost 7 bases, with 6 bases spanning the gap. The germline CDR1 and CDR2 sequences are MNHEY and SMNVEV (reference sequence). There are 11 residues in the CDR3. The clonotype comes from an adult with an advanced solid tumor such as melanoma, head and neck, liver or kidney cancer. The chain couples TRBV27 to TRBJ2-1, with D maybe TRBD2 (6 bases). Material: CD4+ or CD8+ T cells sorted from blood, obtained in a trial of the OX40 agonist ivuxolimab. CDR3 region: CASSGGNEQFF. CDR3 nucleotides: TGTGCCAGCAGTGGGGGGAATGAGCAGTTCTTC.